Each of the 4 T cell receptor beta chains below was sequenced from the same sample in a study of T cells after posttransplantation cyclophosphamide. Only in-frame clones appear in the TCRdb table, and some are missing; sequencing was by immunoSEQ multiplex PCR. Here the sample spans roughly 8,500 clones, roughly 89% being singletons. The sequenced material came from memory CD4+ T cells sorted from PBMCs. Receptors were obtained from a woman in her sixties in good health, CMV-negative, and a related stem cell transplant donor.

The CDR3 is CASSQGPGSISDTQYF. The CDR3 DNA is TGTGCCAGCAGCCAAGGACCCGGGAGTATCTCAGATACGCAGTATTTT. The chain joins TRBV4-2 to TRBJ2-3; a possible D gene is TRBD2 (6 bases). Germline assignment: CDR1 LGHNA and CDR2 YNFKEQ. The V end was cut by 1 base, the J end by 4 bases, with 15 bases between. This CDR3 has 16 residues.

V is TRBV5-6 and J is TRBJ2-6; 9 bases are a match to TRBD1. V gave up 4 bases and J gave up 2 bases; unmatched junction bases: 1. The CDR3 spans 15 residues. Germline V lookup: CDR1 SGHDT, CDR2 YYEEEE. The CDR3 loop reads CASSHRGPGANVLTF. The CDR3 DNA follows: TGTGCCAGCAGCCACAGGGGGCCTGGGGCCAACGTCCTGACTTTC. The whole variable domain, remainder taken from reference TRBV5-6 and TRBJ2-6, is DAGVTQSPTHLIKTRGQQVTLRCSPKSGHDTVSWYQQALGQGPQFIFQYYEEEERQRGNFPDRFSGHQFPNYSSELNVNALLLGDSALYLCASSHRGPGANVLTFGAGSRLTVL.

The chain combines TRBV7-2 with TRBJ2-3; 13 bases agree with TRBD2. CDR1 SGHTA and CDR2 FQGNSA come from the germline V gene. With 5 bases clipped from V and 8 bases from J, the junction kept 4 bases outside the gene matches. This CDR3 spans 14 amino acids. CDR3 nucleotide sequence: TGTGCCAGCAGCCCGGGACTAGCGGGGCGTACGCAGTATTTT. Translated: CASSPGLAGRTQYF.

J is TRBJ1-3 and V is TRBV4-1; D is unclear. This CDR3 is built from 17 residues. V lost 2 bases and J lost 0, with 14 bases in between. In germline, CDR1 is MGHRA, CDR2 YSYEKL. CDR3 DNA sequence: TGCGCCAGCAGCCAATTATCTTCTGCCGGCTCTGGAAACACCATATATTTT. Translation gives CASSQLSSAGSGNTIYF.